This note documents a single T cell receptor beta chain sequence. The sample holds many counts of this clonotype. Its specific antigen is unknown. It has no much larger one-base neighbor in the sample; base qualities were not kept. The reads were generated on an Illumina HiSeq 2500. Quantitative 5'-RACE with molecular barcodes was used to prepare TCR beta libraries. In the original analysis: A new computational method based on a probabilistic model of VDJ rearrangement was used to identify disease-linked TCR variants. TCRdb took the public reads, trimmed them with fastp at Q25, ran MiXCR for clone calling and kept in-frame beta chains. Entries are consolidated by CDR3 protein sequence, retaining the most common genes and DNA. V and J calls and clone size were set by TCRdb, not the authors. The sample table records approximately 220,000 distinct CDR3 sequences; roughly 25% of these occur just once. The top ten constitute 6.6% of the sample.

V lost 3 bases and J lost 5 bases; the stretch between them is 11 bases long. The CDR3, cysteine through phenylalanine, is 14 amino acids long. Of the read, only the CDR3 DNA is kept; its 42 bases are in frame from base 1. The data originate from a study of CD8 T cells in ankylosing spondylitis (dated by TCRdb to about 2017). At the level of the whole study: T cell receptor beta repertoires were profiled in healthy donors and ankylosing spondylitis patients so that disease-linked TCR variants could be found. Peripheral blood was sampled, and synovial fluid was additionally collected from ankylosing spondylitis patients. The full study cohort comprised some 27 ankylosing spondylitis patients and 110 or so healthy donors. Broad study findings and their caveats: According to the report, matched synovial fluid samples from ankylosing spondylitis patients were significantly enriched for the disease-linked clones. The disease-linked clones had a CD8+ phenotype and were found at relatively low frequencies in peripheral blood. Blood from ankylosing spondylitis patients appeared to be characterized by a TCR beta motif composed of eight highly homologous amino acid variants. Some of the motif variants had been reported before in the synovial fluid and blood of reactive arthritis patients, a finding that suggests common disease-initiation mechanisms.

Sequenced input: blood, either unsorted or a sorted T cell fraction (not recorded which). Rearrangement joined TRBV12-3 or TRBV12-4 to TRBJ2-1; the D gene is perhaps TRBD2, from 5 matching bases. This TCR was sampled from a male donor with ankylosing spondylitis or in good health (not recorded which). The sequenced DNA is TGTGCCAGCAGTTTTGAGGGCCCCAACAATGAGCAGTTCTTC. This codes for CASSFEGPNNEQFF.